This T cell receptor beta chain emerged from a study of T cell responses to AZD1222 COVID-19 vaccine. Whole-study findings and limits: Only six people who got AZD1222 tested seropositive at baseline. Spike-specific TCR breadth and depth rose after two AZD1222 doses. Possibly, clonal diversity was underestimated; donors were largely white British and included more females.

Here immunoSEQ multiplex PCR was the method, and the copy in TCRdb shows in-frame clones only, minus some. Here the sample spans 140,000 to 150,000 clones, approximately 92% being singletons. Remarks on this clone: The antigen remains unidentified.

The CDR3 loop spans 13 amino acids. Germline-derived CDR1 and CDR2 are LNHDA and SQIVND (reference sequence). V was trimmed by 3 bases and J by 2 bases, leaving 8 bases between them. This clonotype originated in an adult in good health. The chain is built from TRBV19 and TRBJ2-7; no clear D. The source was peripheral blood, collected on day 0 of AZD1222 vaccination. The CDR3 DNA follows: TGTGCCAGTAGTATCTCCCGGACCTACGAGCAGTACTTC. It specifies CASSISRTYEQYF. The full variable domain, in which reference TRBV19 and TRBJ2-7 provide the parts outside the CDR3, is DGGITQSPKYLFRKEGQNVTLSCEQNLNHDAMYWYRQDPGQGLRLIYYSQIVNDFQKGDIAEGYSVSREKKESFPLTVTSAQKNPTAFYLCASSISRTYEQYFGPGTRLTVT.